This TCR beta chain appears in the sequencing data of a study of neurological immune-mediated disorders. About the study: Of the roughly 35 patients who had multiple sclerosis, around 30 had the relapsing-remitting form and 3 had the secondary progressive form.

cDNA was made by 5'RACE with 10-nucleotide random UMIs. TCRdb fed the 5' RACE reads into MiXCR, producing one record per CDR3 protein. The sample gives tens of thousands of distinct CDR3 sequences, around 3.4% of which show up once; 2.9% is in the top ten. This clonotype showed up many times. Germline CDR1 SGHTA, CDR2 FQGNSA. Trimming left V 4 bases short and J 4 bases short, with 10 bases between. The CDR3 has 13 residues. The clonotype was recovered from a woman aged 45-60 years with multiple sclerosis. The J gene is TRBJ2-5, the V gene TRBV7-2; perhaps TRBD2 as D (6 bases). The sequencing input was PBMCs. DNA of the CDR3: TGTGCCAGCAGCTGGCGGGGAATAGAGACCCAGTACTTC. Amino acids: CASSWRGIETQYF.